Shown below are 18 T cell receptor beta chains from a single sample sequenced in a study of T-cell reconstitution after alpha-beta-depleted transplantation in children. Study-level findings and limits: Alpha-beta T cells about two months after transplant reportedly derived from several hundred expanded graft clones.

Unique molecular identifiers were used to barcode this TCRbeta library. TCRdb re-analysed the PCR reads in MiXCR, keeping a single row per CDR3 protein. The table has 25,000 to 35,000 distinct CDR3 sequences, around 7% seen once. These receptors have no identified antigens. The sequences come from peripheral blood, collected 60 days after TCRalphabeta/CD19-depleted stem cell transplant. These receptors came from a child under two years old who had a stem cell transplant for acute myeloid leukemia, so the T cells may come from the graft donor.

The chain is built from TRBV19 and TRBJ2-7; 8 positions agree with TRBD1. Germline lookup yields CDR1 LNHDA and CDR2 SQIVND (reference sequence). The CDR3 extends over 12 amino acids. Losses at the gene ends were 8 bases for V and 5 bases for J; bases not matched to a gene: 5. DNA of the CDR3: TGTGCCAGTTCCAGGGGGCGGAACGAGCAGTACTTC. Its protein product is CASSRGRNEQYF. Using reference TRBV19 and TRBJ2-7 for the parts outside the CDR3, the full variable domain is DGGITQSPKYLFRKEGQNVTLSCEQNLNHDAMYWYRQDPGQGLRLIYYSQIVNDFQKGDIAEGYSVSREKKESFPLTVTSAQKNPTAFYLCASSRGRNEQYFGPGTRLTVT.

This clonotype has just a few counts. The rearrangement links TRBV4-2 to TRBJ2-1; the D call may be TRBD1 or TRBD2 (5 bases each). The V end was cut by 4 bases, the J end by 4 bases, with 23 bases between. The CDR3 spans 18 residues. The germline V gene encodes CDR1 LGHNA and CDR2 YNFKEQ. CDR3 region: CASSLHGTSSSPYNEQFF. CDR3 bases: TGTGCCAGCAGCCTTCACGGGACCTCTAGCAGCCCTTACAATGAGCAGTTCTTC.

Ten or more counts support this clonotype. The CDR3 protein is CASSLQGAAYEQYF. The CDR3 region has the DNA TGTGCCAGCAGCCTACAGGGGGCCGCCTACGAGCAGTACTTC. The chain links TRBV27 to TRBJ2-7, with 9 nucleotides matching TRBD1. The CDR3 consists of 14 residues. The germline gives CDR1 MNHEY, CDR2 SMNVEV (reference sequence). Trimming at V came to 6 bases and at J to 2 bases, leaving 5 bases not matched to a gene.

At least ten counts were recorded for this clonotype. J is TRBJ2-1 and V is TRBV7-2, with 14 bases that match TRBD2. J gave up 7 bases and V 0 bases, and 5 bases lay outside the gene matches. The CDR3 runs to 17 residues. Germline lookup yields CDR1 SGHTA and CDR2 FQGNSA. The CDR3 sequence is CASSLAPGLAGGNEQFF. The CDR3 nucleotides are TGTGCCAGCAGCTTAGCCCCAGGACTAGCGGGGGGAAATGAGCAGTTCTTC.

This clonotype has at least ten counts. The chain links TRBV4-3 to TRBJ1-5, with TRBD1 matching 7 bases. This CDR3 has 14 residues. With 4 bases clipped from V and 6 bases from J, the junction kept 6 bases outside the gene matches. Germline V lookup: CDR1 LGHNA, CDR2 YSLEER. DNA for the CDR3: TGCGCCAGCAGCCCCTACGAGGGGGCTCAGCCCCAGCATTTT. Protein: CASSPYEGAQPQHF.

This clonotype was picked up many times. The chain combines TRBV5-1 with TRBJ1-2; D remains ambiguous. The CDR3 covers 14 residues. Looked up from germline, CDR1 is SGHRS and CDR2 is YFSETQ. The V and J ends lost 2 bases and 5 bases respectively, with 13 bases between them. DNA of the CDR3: TGCGCCAGCAGCTTACCCTCGGCCTTTTATGGCTACACCTTC. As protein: CASSLPSAFYGYTF.

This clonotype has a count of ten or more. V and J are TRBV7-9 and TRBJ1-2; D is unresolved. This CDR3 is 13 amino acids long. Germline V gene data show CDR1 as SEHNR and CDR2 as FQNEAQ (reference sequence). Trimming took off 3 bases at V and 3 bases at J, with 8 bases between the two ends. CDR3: CASSLPSDYGYTF. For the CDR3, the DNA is TGTGCCAGCAGCTTGCCATCGGACTATGGCTACACCTTC.

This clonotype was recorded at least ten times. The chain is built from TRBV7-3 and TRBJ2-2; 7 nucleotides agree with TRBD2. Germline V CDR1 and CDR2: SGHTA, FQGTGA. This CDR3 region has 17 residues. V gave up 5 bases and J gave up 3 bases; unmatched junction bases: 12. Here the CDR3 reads CASSTSPDGRYTGELFF. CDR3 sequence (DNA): TGTGCCAGCAGCACCTCTCCCGACGGGAGGTACACCGGGGAGCTGTTTTTT.

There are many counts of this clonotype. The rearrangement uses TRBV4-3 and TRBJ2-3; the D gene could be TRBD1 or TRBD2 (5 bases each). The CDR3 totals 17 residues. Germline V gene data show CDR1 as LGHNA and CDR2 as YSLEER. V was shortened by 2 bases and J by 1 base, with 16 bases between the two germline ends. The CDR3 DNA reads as TGCGCCAGCAGCCAATCCGGACTTCTGGGGGGCACAGATACGCAGTATTTT. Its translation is CASSQSGLLGGTDTQYF.

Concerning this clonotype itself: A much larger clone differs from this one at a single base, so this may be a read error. For the CDR3, the DNA is TGTGCCACCAGCTCCCGACCCCAAGAGACCCAGTACTTC. Protein product: CATSSRPQETQYF. V gene TRBV7-3 combines with J gene TRBJ2-5, with no clear D. The CDR3 loop spans 13 amino acids. Germline V CDR1 and CDR2: SGHTA, FQGTGA.

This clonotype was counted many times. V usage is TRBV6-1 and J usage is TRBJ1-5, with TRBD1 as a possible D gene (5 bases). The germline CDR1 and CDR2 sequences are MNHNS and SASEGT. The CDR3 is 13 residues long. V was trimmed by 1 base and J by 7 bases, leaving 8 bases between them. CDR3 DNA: TGTGCCAGCAGTGAAGGGTGGGGGCAGCCCCAGCATTTT. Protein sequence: CASSEGWGQPQHF.

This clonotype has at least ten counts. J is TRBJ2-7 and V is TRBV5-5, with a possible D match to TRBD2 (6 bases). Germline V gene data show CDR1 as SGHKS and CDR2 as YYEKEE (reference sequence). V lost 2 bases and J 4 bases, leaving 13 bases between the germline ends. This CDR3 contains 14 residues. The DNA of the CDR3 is TGTGCCAGCAGCTTCGCCCCAGGGACTTACGAGCAGTACTTC. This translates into CASSFAPGTYEQYF.

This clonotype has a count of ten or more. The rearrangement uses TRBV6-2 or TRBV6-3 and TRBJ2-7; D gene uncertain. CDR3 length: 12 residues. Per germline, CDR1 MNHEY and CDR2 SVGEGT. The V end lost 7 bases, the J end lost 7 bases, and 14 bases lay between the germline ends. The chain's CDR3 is CASTSKGKEQYF. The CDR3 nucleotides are TGTGCCAGCACGTCTAAAGGGAAGGAGCAGTACTTC.

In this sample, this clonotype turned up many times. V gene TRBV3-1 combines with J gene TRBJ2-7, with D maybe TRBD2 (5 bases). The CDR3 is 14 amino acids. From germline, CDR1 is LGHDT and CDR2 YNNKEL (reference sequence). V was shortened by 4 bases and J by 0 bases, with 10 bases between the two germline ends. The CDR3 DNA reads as TGTGCCAGCAGCCCGGGATCCTTCTCCTACGAGCAGTACTTC. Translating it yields CASSPGSFSYEQYF.

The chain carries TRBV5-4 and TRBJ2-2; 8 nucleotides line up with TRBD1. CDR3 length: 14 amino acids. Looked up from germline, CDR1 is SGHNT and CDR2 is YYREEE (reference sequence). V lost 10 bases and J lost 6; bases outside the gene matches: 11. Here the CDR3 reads CAGREDRVSGELFF. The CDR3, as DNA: TGTGCCGGCCGCGAGGACAGGGTTTCCGGGGAGCTGTTTTTT.

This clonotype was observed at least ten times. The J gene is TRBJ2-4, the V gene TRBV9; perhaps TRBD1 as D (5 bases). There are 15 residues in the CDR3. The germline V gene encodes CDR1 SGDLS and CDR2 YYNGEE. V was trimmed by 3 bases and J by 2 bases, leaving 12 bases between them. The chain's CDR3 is CASSDPRASKNIQYF. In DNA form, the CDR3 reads TGTGCCAGCAGCGACCCCAGGGCGTCCAAAAACATTCAGTACTTC.

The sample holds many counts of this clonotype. The CDR3 sequence: CASSLTAGNNGYEQYF. The CDR3 nucleotides are TGCGCCAGCAGCCTCACTGCAGGGAATAACGGCTACGAGCAGTACTTC. J is TRBJ2-7 and V is TRBV4-3, with D possibly matching TRBD1 (5 bases). CDR1 is LGHNA, CDR2 YSLEER, per germline. The CDR3 contains 16 residues. Trimming removed 4 bases from V and 3 bases from J, with 19 bases in between.

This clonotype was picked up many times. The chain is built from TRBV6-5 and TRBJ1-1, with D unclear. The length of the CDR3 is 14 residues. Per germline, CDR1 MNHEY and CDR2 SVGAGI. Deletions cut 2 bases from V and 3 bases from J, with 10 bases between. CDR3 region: CASSYPRWDTEAFF. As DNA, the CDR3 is TGTGCCAGCAGTTACCCTAGGTGGGACACTGAAGCTTTCTTT.